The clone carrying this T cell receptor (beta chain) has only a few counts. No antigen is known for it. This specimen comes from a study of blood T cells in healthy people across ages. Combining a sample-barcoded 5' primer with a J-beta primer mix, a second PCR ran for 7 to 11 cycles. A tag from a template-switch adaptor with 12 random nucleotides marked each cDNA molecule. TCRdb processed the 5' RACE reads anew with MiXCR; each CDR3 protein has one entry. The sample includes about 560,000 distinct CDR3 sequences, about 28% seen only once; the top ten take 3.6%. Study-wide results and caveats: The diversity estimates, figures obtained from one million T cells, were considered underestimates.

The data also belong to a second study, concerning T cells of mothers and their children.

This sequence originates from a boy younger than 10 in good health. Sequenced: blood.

CDR3 protein: CASSPTGPMNTEAFF. The CDR3 nucleotides read TGTGCCAGCAGCCCGACAGGGCCCATGAACACTGAAGCTTTCTTT. V and J are TRBV3-1 and TRBJ1-1; 7 nucleotides match TRBD1. CDR1 is LGHDT, CDR2 YNNKEL, per germline (reference sequence). Trimming took 4 bases from V and 0 from J; bases not matched to a gene: 5. The CDR3 length is 15 residues.